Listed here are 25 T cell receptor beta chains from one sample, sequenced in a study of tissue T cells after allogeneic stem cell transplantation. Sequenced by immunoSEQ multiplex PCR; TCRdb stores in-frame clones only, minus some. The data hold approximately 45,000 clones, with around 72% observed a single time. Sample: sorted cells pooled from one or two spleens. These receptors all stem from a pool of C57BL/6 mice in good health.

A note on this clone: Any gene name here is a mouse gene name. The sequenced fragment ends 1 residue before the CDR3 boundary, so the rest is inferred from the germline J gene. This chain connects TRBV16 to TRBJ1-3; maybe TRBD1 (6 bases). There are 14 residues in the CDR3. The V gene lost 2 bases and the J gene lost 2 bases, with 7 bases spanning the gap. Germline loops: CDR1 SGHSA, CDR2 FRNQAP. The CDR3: CASSLRGAGNTLYF. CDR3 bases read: TGTGCAAGCAGCTTAAGGGGGGCTGGAAATACGCTCTAT. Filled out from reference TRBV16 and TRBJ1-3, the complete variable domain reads NAGVIQTPRHKVTGKGQEATLWCEPISGHSAVFWYRQTIVQGLEFLTYFRNQAPIDDSGMPKERFSAQMPNQSHSTLKIQSTQPQDSAVYLCASSLRGAGNTLYFGEGSRLIVV.

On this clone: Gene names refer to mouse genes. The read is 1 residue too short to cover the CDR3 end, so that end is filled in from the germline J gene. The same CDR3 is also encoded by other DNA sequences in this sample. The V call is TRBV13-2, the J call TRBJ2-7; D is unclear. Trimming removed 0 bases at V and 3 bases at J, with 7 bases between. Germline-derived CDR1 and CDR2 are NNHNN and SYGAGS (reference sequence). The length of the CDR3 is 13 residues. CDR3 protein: CASGDARDYEQYF. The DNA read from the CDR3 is TGTGCCAGCGGTGATGCAAGGGACTATGAACAGTAC.

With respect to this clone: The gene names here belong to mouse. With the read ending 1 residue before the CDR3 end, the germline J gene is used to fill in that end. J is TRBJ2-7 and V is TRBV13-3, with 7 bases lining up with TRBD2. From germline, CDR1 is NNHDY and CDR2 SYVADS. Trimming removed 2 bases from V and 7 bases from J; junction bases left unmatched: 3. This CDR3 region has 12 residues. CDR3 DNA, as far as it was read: TGTGCCAGCAGTGAACCGGGGGGGGAACAGTAC. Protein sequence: CASSEPGGEQY. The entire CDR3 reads CASSEPGGEQYF.

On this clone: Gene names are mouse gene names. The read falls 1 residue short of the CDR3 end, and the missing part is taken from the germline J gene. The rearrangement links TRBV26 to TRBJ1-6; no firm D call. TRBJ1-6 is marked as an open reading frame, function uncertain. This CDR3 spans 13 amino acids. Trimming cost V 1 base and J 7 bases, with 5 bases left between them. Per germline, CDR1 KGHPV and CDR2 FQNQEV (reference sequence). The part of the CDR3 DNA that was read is TGTGCCAGCAGTCTGTATGGGAATTCGCCCCTCTAC. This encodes CASSLYGNSPLY. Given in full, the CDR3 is CASSLYGNSPLYF.

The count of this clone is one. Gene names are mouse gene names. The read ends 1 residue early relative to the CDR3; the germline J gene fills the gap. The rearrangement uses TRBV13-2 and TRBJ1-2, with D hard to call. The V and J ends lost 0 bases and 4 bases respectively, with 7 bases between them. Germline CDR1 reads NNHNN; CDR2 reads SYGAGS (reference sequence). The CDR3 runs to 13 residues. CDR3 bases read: TGTGCCAGCGGTGATGGAGAGGTCTCCGACTACACC. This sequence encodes CASGDGEVSDYT. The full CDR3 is CASGDGEVSDYTF.

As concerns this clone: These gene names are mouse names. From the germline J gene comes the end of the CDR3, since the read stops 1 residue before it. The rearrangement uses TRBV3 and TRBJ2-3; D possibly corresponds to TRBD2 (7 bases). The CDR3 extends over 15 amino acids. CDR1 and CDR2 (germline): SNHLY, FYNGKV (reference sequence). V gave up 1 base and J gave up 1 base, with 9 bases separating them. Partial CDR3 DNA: TGTGCCAGCAGCTTAGAAGGGGGGGGTGCAGAAACGCTGTAT. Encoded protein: CASSLEGGGAETLY. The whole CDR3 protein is CASSLEGGGAETLYF.

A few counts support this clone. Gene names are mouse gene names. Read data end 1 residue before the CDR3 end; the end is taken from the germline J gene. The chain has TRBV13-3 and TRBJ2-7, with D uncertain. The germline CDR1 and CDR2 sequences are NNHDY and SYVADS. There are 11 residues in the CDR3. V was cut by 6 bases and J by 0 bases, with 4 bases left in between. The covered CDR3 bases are TGTGCCAGCAAGAGCTCCTATGAACAGTAC. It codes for CASKSSYEQY. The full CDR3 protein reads CASKSSYEQYF.

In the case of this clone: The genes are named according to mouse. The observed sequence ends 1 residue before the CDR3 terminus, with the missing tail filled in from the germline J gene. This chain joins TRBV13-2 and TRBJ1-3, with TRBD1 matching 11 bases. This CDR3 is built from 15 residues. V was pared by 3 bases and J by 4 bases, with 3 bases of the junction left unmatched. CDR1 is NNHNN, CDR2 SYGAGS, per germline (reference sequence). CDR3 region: CASGVDRGRGNTLYF. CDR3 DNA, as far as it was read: TGTGCCAGCGGTGTGGACAGGGGGCGAGGAAATACGCTCTAT.

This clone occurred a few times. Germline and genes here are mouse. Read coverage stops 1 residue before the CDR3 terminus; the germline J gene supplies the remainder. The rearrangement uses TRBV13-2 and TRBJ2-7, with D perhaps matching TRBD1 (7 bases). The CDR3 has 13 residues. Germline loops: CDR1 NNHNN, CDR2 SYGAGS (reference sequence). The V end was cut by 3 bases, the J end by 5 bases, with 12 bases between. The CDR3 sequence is CASGVKGADEQYF. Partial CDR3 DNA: TGTGCCAGCGGTGTTAAGGGGGCGGATGAACAGTAC.

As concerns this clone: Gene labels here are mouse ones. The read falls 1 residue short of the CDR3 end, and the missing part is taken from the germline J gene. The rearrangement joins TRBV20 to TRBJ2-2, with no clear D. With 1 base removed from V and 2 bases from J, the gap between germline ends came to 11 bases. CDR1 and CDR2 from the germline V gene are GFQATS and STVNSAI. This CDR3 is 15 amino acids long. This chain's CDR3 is CGARVAGMNTGQLYF. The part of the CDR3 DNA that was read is TGTGGTGCTAGGGTCGCCGGGATGAACACCGGGCAGCTCTAC.

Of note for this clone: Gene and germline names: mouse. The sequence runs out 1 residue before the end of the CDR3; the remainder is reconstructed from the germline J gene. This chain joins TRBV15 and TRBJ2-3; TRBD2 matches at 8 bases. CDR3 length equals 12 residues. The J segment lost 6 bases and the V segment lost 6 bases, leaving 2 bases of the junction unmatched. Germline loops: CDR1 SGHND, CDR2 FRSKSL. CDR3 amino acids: CASRGTGETLYF. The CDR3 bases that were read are TGTGCCAGCAGAGGGACTGGTGAAACGCTGTAT. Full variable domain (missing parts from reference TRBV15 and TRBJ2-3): DAGVTQTPRHEVAEKGQTIILKCEPVSGHNDLFWYRQTKIQGLELLSYFRSKSLMEDGGAFKDRFKAEMLNSSFSTLKIQPTEPKDSAVYLCASRGTGETLYFGSGTRLTVL.

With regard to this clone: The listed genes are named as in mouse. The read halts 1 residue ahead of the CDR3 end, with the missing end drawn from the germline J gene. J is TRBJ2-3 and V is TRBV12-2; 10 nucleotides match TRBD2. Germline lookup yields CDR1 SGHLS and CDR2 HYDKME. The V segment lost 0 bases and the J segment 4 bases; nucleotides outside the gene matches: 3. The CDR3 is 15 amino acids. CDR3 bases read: TGTGCCAGCTCTCTCGAACTGGGGGGGACAGAAACGCTGTAT. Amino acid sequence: CASSLELGGTETLY. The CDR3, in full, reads CASSLELGGTETLYF.

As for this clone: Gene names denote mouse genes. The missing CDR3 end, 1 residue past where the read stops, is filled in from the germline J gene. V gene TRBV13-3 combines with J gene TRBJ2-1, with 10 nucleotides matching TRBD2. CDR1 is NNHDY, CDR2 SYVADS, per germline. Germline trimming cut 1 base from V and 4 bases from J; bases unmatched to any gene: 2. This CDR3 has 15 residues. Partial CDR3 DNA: TGTGCCAGCAGTGATCAGACTGGGGGGTATGCTGAGCAGTTC. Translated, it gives CASSDQTGGYAEQF. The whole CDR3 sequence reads CASSDQTGGYAEQFF.

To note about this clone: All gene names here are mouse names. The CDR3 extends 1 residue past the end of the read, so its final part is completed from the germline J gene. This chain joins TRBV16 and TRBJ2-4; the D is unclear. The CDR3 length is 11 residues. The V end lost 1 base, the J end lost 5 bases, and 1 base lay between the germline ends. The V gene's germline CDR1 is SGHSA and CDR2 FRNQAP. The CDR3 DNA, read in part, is TGTGCAAGCAGCTTAGCAAACACCTTGTAC. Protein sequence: CASSLANTLY. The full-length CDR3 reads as CASSLANTLYF.

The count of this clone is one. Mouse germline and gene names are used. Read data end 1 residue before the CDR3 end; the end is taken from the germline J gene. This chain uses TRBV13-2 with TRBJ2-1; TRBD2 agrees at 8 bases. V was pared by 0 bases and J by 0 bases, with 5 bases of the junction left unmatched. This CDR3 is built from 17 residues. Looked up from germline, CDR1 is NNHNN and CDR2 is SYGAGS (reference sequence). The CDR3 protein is CASGDVWGGYNYAEQFF. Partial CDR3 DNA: TGTGCCAGCGGTGATGTGTGGGGGGGATATAACTATGCTGAGCAGTTC.

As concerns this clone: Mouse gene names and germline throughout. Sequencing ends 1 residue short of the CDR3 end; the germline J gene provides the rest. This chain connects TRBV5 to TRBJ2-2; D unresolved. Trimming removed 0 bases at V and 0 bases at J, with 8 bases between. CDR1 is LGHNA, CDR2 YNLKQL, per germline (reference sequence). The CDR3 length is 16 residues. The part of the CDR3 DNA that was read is TGTGCCAGCAGCCAAGAACCGCCCTCAAACACCGGGCAGCTCTAC. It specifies CASSQEPPSNTGQLY. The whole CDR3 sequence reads CASSQEPPSNTGQLYF.

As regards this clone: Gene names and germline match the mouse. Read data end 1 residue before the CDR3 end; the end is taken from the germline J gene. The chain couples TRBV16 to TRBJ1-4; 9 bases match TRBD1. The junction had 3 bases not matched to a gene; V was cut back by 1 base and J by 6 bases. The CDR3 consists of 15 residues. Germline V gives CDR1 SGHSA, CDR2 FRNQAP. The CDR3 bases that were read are TGTGCAAGCAGCTTAGGGGGACAGGGAGACGAAAGATTATTT. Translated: CASSLGGQGDERLF. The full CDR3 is CASSLGGQGDERLFF.

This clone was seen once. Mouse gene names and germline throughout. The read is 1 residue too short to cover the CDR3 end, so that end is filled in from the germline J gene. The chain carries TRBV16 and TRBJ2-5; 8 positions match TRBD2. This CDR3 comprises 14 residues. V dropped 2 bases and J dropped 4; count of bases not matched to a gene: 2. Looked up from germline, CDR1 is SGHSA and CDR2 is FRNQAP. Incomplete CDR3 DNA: TGTGCAAGCAGCTTACAACTGGGGGAAGACACCCAGTAC. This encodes CASSLQLGEDTQY. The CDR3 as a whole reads CASSLQLGEDTQYF.

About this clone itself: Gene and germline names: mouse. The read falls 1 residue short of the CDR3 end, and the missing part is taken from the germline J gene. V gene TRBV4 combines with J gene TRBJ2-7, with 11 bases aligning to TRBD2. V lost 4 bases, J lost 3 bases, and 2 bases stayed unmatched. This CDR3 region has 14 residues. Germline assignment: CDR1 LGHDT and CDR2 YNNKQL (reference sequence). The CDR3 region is CASSWTGGHYEQYF. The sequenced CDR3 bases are TGTGCCAGCAGCTGGACTGGGGGGCACTATGAACAGTAC.

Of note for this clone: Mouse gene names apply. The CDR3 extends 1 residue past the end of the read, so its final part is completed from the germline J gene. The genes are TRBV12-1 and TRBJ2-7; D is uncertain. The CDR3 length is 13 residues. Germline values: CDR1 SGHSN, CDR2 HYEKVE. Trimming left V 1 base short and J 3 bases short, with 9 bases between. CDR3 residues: CASSLWQNYEQYF. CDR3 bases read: TGTGCCAGCTCTCTATGGCAAAACTATGAACAGTAC.

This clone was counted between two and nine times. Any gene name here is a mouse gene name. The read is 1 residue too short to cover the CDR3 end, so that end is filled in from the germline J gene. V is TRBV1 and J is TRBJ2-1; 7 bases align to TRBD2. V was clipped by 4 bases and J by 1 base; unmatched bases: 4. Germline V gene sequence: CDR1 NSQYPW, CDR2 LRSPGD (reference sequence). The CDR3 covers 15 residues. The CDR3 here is CTCSGELGNYAEQFF. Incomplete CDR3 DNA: TGCACCTGCAGTGGAGAACTGGGGAACTATGCTGAGCAGTTC.

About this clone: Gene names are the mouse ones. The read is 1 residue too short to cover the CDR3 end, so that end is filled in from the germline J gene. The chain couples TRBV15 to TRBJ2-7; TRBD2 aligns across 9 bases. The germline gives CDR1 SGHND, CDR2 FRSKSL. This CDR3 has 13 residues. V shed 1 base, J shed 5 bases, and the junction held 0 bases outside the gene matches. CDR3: CASSLGTGDEQYF. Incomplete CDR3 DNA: TGTGCCAGCAGTTTAGGGACTGGGGATGAACAGTAC.

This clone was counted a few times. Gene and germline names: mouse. The CDR3 sequence is CASSDWQSSYEQYF. Incomplete CDR3 DNA: TGTGCCAGCAGTGATTGGCAGAGCTCCTATGAACAGTAC. V and J are TRBV13-3 and TRBJ2-7; D is uncertain. The read finishes 1 residue shy of the CDR3 end, and the germline J gene is used to complete it. Germline V gives CDR1 NNHDY, CDR2 SYVADS. Trimming removed 1 base at V and 0 bases at J, with 8 bases between. CDR3 length: 14 residues.

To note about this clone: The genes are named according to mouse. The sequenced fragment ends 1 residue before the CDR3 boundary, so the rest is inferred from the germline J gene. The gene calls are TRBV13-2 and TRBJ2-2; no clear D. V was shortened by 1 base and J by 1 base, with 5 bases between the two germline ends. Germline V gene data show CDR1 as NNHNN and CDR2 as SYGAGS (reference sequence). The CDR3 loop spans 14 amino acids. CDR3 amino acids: CASGDIVNTGQLYF. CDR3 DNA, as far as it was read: TGTGCCAGCGGTGATATAGTAAACACCGGGCAGCTCTAC.

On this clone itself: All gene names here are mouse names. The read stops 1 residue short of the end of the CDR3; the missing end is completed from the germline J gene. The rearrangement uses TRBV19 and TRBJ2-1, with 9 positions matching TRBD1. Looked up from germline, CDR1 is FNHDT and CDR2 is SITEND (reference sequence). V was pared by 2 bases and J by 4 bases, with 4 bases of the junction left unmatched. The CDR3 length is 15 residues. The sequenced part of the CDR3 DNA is TGTGCCAGCAGTATCGGACAGGGGTCATATGCTGAGCAGTTC. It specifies CASSIGQGSYAEQF. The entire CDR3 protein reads CASSIGQGSYAEQFF.